This is a list of T cell receptor beta chains from one sample in a study of naive and memory T cell subsets. TCRdb ran MiXCR on the UMI-ligation and nested PCR reads and lists one entry per CDR3 protein. The table has 95,000 to 110,000 distinct CDR3 sequences, about 14% seen once. Input material: naive CD8+ T cells from blood. The source of these receptors is a human donor in good health. The CDR3 runs from the conserved cysteine through the conserved F or W. D genes are given only for firm matches. Rows give clone size only sometimes, using once, few, many, or a class for an expanded clone.

>.|few|TRBV28|TRBJ2-3
CASNSFGKSTDTQYF
TGTGCCAGCAATTCATTCGGGAAAAGCACAGATACGCAGTATTTT
>TRBD2|few|TRBV12-3/TRBV12-4|TRBJ2-1
CASGTSGSRNEQFF
TGTGCCAGCGGAACTAGCGGGAGTCGCAATGAGCAGTTCTTC
>.|.|TRBV12-3/TRBV12-4|TRBJ1-2
CASSLIPASPHGYTF
TGTGCCAGCAGTTTAATCCCTGCCTCGCCACATGGCTACACCTTC
>TRBD1|many|TRBV6-2/TRBV6-3|TRBJ1-1
CASSYLPRDREAFF
TGTGCCAGCAGTTATCTTCCCCGGGACAGAGAAGCTTTCTTT
>.|.|TRBV9|TRBJ2-3
CASSVLSTDTQYF
TGTGCCAGCAGCGTCTTAAGCACAGATACGCAGTATTTT
>.|.|TRBV4-3|TRBJ2-5
CASSPLAQSRETQYF
TGCGCCAGCAGCCCTCTGGCCCAATCAAGGGAGACCCAGTACTTC
>.|few|TRBV7-9|TRBJ2-6
CASSSFSGANVLTF
TGTGCCAGCAGCTCCTTTTCTGGGGCCAACGTCCTGACTTTC
>TRBD1|few|TRBV12-3/TRBV12-4|TRBJ1-4
CASSRRDRDRKLFF
TGTGCCAGCAGCCGCCGGGACAGAGATCGAAAACTGTTTTTT
>TRBD1|few|TRBV20-1|TRBJ1-1
CSASPGQGDEAFF
TGCAGTGCTAGTCCCGGACAGGGAGATGAAGCTTTCTTT
>.|.|TRBV28|TRBJ2-3
CASSLGGSEYTQYF
TGTGCCAGCAGCCTGGGGGGAAGTGAATATACGCAGTATTTT
>TRBD2|many|TRBV9|TRBJ2-7
CASSVVAGEEQYF
TGTGCCAGCAGCGTAGTAGCGGGAGAAGAGCAGTACTTC
>.|many|TRBV9|TRBJ1-2
CASSTSYGYTF
TGTGCCAGCAGCACATCATATGGCTACACCTTC
>.|many|TRBV23-1|TRBJ2-5
CASSQSFQLQETQYF
TGCGCCAGCAGTCAATCGTTTCAGCTTCAAGAGACCCAGTACTTC
>.|.|TRBV20-1|TRBJ1-1
CSAREMTDEAFF
TGCAGTGCTAGGGAAATGACAGACGAAGCTTTCTTT
>TRBD2|few|TRBV7-9|TRBJ2-2
CATREVAGELFF
TGTGCCACTCGGGAGGTGGCCGGGGAGCTGTTTTTT
>TRBD1|once|TRBV12-3/TRBV12-4|TRBJ2-5
CASSWDRGETQYF
TGCGCCAGCAGTTGGGACAGGGGAGAGACCCAGTACTTC
>TRBD1|few|TRBV6-6|TRBJ1-1
CASSTQQGSTEAFF
TGTGCCAGCAGCACCCAACAGGGGAGCACTGAAGCTTTCTTT
>TRBD1|few|TRBV12-3/TRBV12-4|TRBJ1-1
CASSFQGVMNTEAFF
TGTGCCAGCAGTTTCCAGGGGGTAATGAACACTGAAGCTTTCTTT
>.|many|TRBV29-1|TRBJ1-1
CSSSEGKGTEAFF
TGCAGCTCTTCCGAGGGAAAGGGGACTGAAGCTTTCTTT
>.|many|TRBV24-1|TRBJ2-3
CATSDFLQTDTQYF
TGTGCCACCAGTGATTTCCTACAGACAGATACGCAGTATTTT
>TRBD1|.|TRBV23-1|TRBJ2-1
CASSQGTGPGNEQFF
TGCGCCAGCAGTCAAGGGACAGGGCCGGGTAATGAGCAGTTCTTC
>TRBD2|.|TRBV27|TRBJ2-2
CARNSGPNTGELFF
TGTGCCAGAAATAGCGGGCCGAACACCGGGGAGCTGTTTTTT
>TRBD2|few|TRBV28|TRBJ2-2
CASNPPGLAGVGELFF
TGTGCCAGCAACCCTCCGGGACTAGCTGGGGTGGGGGAGCTGTTTTTT
>TRBD1|few|TRBV14|TRBJ1-1
CASSQEFGDRAWTEAFF
TGTGCCAGCAGCCAAGAGTTCGGGGACAGGGCCTGGACTGAAGCTTTCTTT
>TRBD2|few|TRBV28|TRBJ2-7
CASSLLSGGYEQYF
TGTGCCAGCAGCCTCCTATCGGGGGGCTACGAGCAGTACTTC
>TRBD2|many|TRBV13|TRBJ2-1
CASSGETHLAGVQFF
TGTGCCAGCAGCGGAGAGACCCATCTAGCGGGGGTCCAGTTCTTC
>.|.|TRBV28|TRBJ1-4
CASRTQSAREKLFF
TGTGCCAGCAGGACCCAATCGGCGAGGGAAAAACTGTTTTTT
>.|.|TRBV3-1|TRBJ2-3
CASSPEEGGYTDTQYF
TGTGCCAGCAGCCCGGAGGAGGGCGGATACACAGATACGCAGTATTTT
>TRBD1|few|TRBV28|TRBJ1-6
CASRSTGGSYNSPLHF
TGTGCCAGCAGGTCTACAGGGGGCTCCTATAATTCACCCCTCCACTTT
>.|.|TRBV11-3|TRBJ2-5
CASSRYQGRETQYF
TGTGCCAGCAGCCGTTATCAGGGTAGGGAGACCCAGTACTTC
>.|many|TRBV28|TRBJ1-1
CASSPAGDTEAFF
TGTGCCAGCAGTCCGGCTGGGGACACTGAAGCTTTCTTT
>TRBD2|.|TRBV27|TRBJ2-1
CASRETSGGLYNEQFF
TGTGCCAGCAGGGAGACTAGCGGGGGACTCTACAATGAGCAGTTCTTC
>.|few|TRBV29-1|TRBJ2-7
CSVTLPRTNEQYF
TGCAGCGTCACCCTGCCTAGAACCAACGAGCAGTACTTC
>.|.|TRBV20-1|TRBJ1-3
CSAAPGGNTIYF
TGCAGTGCGGCCCCAGGAGGGAACACCATATATTTT
>TRBD1|.|TRBV28|TRBJ1-1
CASSSATPDRSEAFF
TGTGCCAGCAGTTCCGCCACCCCGGACAGGTCTGAAGCTTTCTTT
>.|few|TRBV20-1|TRBJ2-7
CSATGTNYEQYF
TGCAGTGCTACCGGGACCAACTACGAGCAGTACTTC
>TRBD2|.|TRBV5-4|TRBJ2-1
CASSLEVTSGHNEQFF
TGTGCCAGCAGCTTGGAGGTGACTAGCGGGCACAATGAGCAGTTCTTC
>TRBD1|many|TRBV10-3|TRBJ2-1
CAISGPGTGSAVDNEQFF
TGTGCCATCAGTGGTCCCGGGACAGGGAGCGCCGTTGACAATGAGCAGTTCTTC
>.|.|TRBV29-1|TRBJ2-7
CSVVFGYEQYF
TGCAGCGTTGTTTTCGGCTACGAGCAGTACTTC
>.|many|TRBV9|TRBJ1-1
CASSVVGQSNTEAFF
TGTGCCAGCAGCGTAGTCGGGCAATCGAACACTGAAGCTTTCTTT
>TRBD2|many|TRBV6-6|TRBJ2-3
CAGSLAGGLDTQYF
TGTGCCGGATCCCTAGCGGGAGGATTAGATACGCAGTATTTT
>.|many|TRBV4-3|TRBJ1-5
CASSQVASAQPQHF
TGCGCCAGCAGCCAAGTCGCGTCCGCTCAGCCCCAGCATTTT
>.|.|TRBV5-6|TRBJ2-1
CASSLVLFHNEQFF
TGTGCCAGCAGCTTGGTCCTGTTCCACAATGAGCAGTTCTTC
>.|many|TRBV7-9|TRBJ2-7
CASSLVLSGTYEQYF
TGTGCCAGCAGCTTAGTCCTTTCGGGGACCTACGAGCAGTACTTC
>.|.|TRBV6-2/TRBV6-3|TRBJ1-2
CASSYRTEYGYTF
TGTGCCAGCAGTTATAGGACGGAGTATGGCTACACCTTC
>.|few|TRBV7-9|TRBJ1-1
CASSLSETNTEAFF
TGTGCCAGCAGCTTATCAGAGACTAACACTGAAGCTTTCTTT